This is a list of T cell receptor beta chains from one sample in a study of a mutant IDH1 vaccine in newly diagnosed glioma. Their antigens are not known. Some clones are missing from TCRdb's copy, which holds only in-frame ones; the method was immunoSEQ multiplex PCR. The table includes around 66,000 clones, 80% detected once. Specimen: PBMCs, collected from a glioma patient whose treatment included an IDH1 peptide vaccine. These receptor sequences come from a man between 50 and 59 years old with glioma. Each CDR3 is given with its conserved first and last residue. D genes are given only for firm matches. Only some rows state a clone size, as once, few, many or a class for expanded clones.

D: NA; J: TRBJ2-7; V: TRBV2; size: NA; DNA: TGTGCCAGCAGGACAGATTACGAGCAGTACTTC; CDR3: CASRTDYEQYF
D: NA; J: TRBJ2-7; V: TRBV19; size: NA; DNA: TGTGCCAGTAGTATAGTCCTGAGGTACGAGCAGTACTTC; CDR3: CASSIVLRYEQYF
D: NA; J: TRBJ1-1; V: TRBV19; size: NA; DNA: TGTGCCAGTACGATGGCAGGGATGGGGACACATGGAGCTTTCTTT; CDR3: CASTMAGMGTHGAFF
D: NA; J: TRBJ1-5; V: TRBV5-4; size: once; DNA: TGTGCCAGCAGGTCCGAAGGACAGACCGGGGGAGGTTATCAGCCCCAGCATTTT; CDR3: CASRSEGQTGGGYQPQHF
D: TRBD1; J: TRBJ2-6; V: TRBV19; size: NA; DNA: TGTGCCAGTAGTACCGTTCCGGGACAGGCCTCTGGGGCCAACGTCCTGACTTTC; CDR3: CASSTVPGQASGANVLTF
D: TRBD1; J: TRBJ1-1; V: TRBV7-2; size: NA; DNA: TGTGCCAGCAGCGACCTCCCTTCGGGACAGGGCTCCGCTTTCTTT; CDR3: CASSDLPSGQGSAFF
D: TRBD1; J: TRBJ2-7; V: TRBV5-1; size: NA; DNA: TGCGCCAGCAGCTTGGTGCCAGGGGGTAAGAACGAGCAGTACTTC; CDR3: CASSLVPGGKNEQYF
D: NA; J: TRBJ1-1; V: TRBV28; size: NA; DNA: TGTGCCAGCCTCCACGGACGGGTGAACACTGAAGCTTTCTTT; CDR3: CASLHGRVNTEAFF
D: NA; J: TRBJ2-7; V: TRBV5-1; size: NA; DNA: TGCGCCAGCAGCCAAGGCCCCCTGACAGGTACCTACGAGCAGTACTTC; CDR3: CASSQGPLTGTYEQYF
D: TRBD1; J: TRBJ1-2; V: TRBV4-1; size: NA; DNA: TGCGCCAGCAGCCATGGGCAGGGGGCCCATGGCTACACCTTC; CDR3: CASSHGQGAHGYTF
D: NA; J: TRBJ2-1; V: TRBV5-1; size: NA; DNA: TGCGCCAGCAAATCCGGGACGGATTACAATGAGCAGTTCTTC; CDR3: CASKSGTDYNEQFF
D: NA; J: TRBJ2-3; V: TRBV9; size: NA; DNA: TGTGCCAGCAGCTACGGACTGGGGTTTGGAGATACGCAGTATTTT; CDR3: CASSYGLGFGDTQYF
D: NA; J: TRBJ2-7; V: TRBV27; size: NA; DNA: TGTGCCAGCAGCCCTAGGGTTTCCTACGAGCAGTACTTC; CDR3: CASSPRVSYEQYF
D: NA; J: TRBJ1-1; V: TRBV6-5; size: few; DNA: TGTGCCAGCAGTTACCGGGGTCGTCCGAACACTGAAGCTTTCTTT; CDR3: CASSYRGRPNTEAFF
D: NA; J: TRBJ1-5; V: TRBV6-5; size: NA; DNA: TGTGCCAGCAGTACACAGCAAAATCAGCCCCAGCATTTT; CDR3: CASSTQQNQPQHF
D: NA; J: TRBJ2-7; V: TRBV2; size: NA; DNA: TGTGCCAGCACTCTAGCCTCCGAGCAGTACTTC; CDR3: CASTLASEQYF
D: NA; J: TRBJ2-3; V: TRBV2; size: once; DNA: TGTGCCAGCCTATTTAAAGGGTTGACAGATACGCAGTATTTT; CDR3: CASLFKGLTDTQYF
D: NA; J: TRBJ2-7; V: TRBV5-8; size: NA; DNA: TGTGCCAGCAGCTTGTGGGGTCGTCGGGGTATTGTAGACGAGCAGTACTTC; CDR3: CASSLWGRRGIVDEQYF
D: NA; J: TRBJ1-1; V: TRBV30; size: few; DNA: TGTGCCTGGAGTCCATTCAGGAACCAACACACTGAAGCTTTCTTT; CDR3: CAWSPFRNQHTEAFF
D: NA; J: TRBJ2-7; V: TRBV28; size: NA; DNA: TGTGCCAGCAGTTTTTCCTTCCGGGAGAGGGGCTACGAGCAGTACTTC; CDR3: CASSFSFRERGYEQYF
D: NA; J: TRBJ1-2; V: TRBV2; size: NA; DNA: TGTGCCAGCAGCGGTGGAGTTGGCTACACCTTC; CDR3: CASSGGVGYTF
D: NA; J: TRBJ1-1; V: TRBV30; size: few; DNA: TGTGCCTGGAGCCCTGGGAGGTTCAACACTGAAGCTTTCTTT; CDR3: CAWSPGRFNTEAFF
D: NA; J: TRBJ2-7; V: TRBV18; size: once; DNA: TGTGCCAGCTCAGAAACGCGGGACCCTATCGAGCAGTACTTC; CDR3: CASSETRDPIEQYF
D: TRBD2; J: TRBJ2-2; V: TRBV4-2; size: NA; DNA: TGTGCCAGCAGCCAAGAGCTAGCGGGAGGAGGGGCCGGGGAGCTGTTTTTT; CDR3: CASSQELAGGGAGELFF
D: NA; J: TRBJ1-1; V: TRBV4-3; size: few; DNA: TGCGCCAGCAGCCAAGATCGGATGGGGCCAACTGAAGCTTTCTTT; CDR3: CASSQDRMGPTEAFF
D: TRBD2; J: TRBJ2-3; V: TRBV5-1; size: NA; DNA: TGCGCCAGCAGCTTGGCGACTAGCGGGGCGACAGATACGCAGTATTTT; CDR3: CASSLATSGATDTQYF
D: NA; J: TRBJ1-5; V: TRBV19; size: NA; DNA: TGTGCCAGTAGTATCGGTGGTCAGCCCCAGCATTTT; CDR3: CASSIGGQPQHF
D: TRBD2; J: TRBJ2-7; V: TRBV6-5; size: NA; DNA: TGTGCCAGCAGGGGACTAGAGTCCTACGAGCAGTACTTC; CDR3: CASRGLESYEQYF
D: NA; J: TRBJ1-1; V: TRBV7-2; size: NA; DNA: TGTGCCAGCAGCAAAGGTCCAAAGCTCGGCACTGAAGCTTTCTTT; CDR3: CASSKGPKLGTEAFF
D: NA; J: TRBJ1-2; V: TRBV5-1; size: NA; DNA: TGCGCCAGCAGCTTGGGGGACACAGGGCTCGGCTACACCTTC; CDR3: CASSLGDTGLGYTF
D: TRBD1; J: TRBJ1-2; V: TRBV5-1; size: NA; DNA: TGCGCCAGCAGCTTAAGGGGGCCCGTAAGTTATGGCTACACCTTC; CDR3: CASSLRGPVSYGYTF
D: NA; J: TRBJ2-1; V: TRBV9; size: NA; DNA: TGTGCCAGCAATAGTGGTGAGCAGTTCTTC; CDR3: CASNSGEQFF
D: NA; J: TRBJ2-3; V: TRBV4-3; size: NA; DNA: TGCGCCAGCAGCAAAGCCCGGGGTTACACAGATACGCAGTATTTT; CDR3: CASSKARGYTDTQYF
D: NA; J: TRBJ1-4; V: TRBV2; size: few; DNA: TGTGCCACCAGAGTGCAGGCCCAAATCGAAAAACTGTTTTTT; CDR3: CATRVQAQIEKLFF
D: NA; J: TRBJ2-3; V: TRBV7-9; size: NA; DNA: TGTGCCAGCAGCCCCCGGGGAATTTTGCGGTCCACAGATACGCAGTATTTT; CDR3: CASSPRGILRSTDTQYF
D: NA; J: TRBJ1-5; V: TRBV21-1; size: NA; DNA: TGTGCCAGCGGAATACCGGGACAGGTTCTTCTCCGGCAGCCCCAGCATTTT; CDR3: CASGIPGQVLLRQPQHF
D: NA; J: TRBJ2-2; V: TRBV7-2; size: NA; DNA: TGTGCCAGCAGCTTAAGGACTACCAGCACCGGGGAGCTGTTTTTT; CDR3: CASSLRTTSTGELFF
D: NA; J: TRBJ1-2; V: TRBV9; size: NA; DNA: TGTGCCAGCAGCTTAACCCGCGGCGGCTACACCTTC; CDR3: CASSLTRGGYTF
D: NA; J: TRBJ1-1; V: TRBV2; size: few; DNA: TGTGCCAGCAGTGGGGTGGCGAACACTGAAGCTTTCTTT; CDR3: CASSGVANTEAFF
D: TRBD2; J: TRBJ2-3; V: TRBV7-9; size: NA; DNA: TGTGCCAGCAGCTCTAGCGGGGGGCTCACAGATACGCAGTATTTT; CDR3: CASSSSGGLTDTQYF
D: TRBD1; J: TRBJ2-7; V: TRBV7-8; size: NA; DNA: TGTGCCAGCAGTCGTGGACAGGTCTACGAGCAGTACTTC; CDR3: CASSRGQVYEQYF
D: TRBD1; J: TRBJ1-4; V: TRBV5-1; size: medium-sized; DNA: TGCGCCAGCAGCTTAGCAGGGGGCGAACTGTTTTTT; CDR3: CASSLAGGELFF
D: TRBD1; J: TRBJ1-1; V: TRBV27; size: NA; DNA: TGTGCCAGCAGTTTATCCCTCGGACAGGTGAACACTGAAGCTTTCTTT; CDR3: CASSLSLGQVNTEAFF
D: NA; J: TRBJ1-3; V: TRBV30; size: NA; DNA: TGTGCCTGGAGAAGGGACCGTCTCTCTGGAAACACCATATATTTT; CDR3: CAWRRDRLSGNTIYF
D: NA; J: TRBJ1-3; V: TRBV7-9; size: NA; DNA: TGTGCCAGCAGCTTAGCAGGGACGGGCGGAAACACCATATATTTT; CDR3: CASSLAGTGGNTIYF
D: NA; J: TRBJ2-7; V: TRBV6-5; size: NA; DNA: TGTGCCAGCAGGAGGAAGTACGAGCAGTACTTC; CDR3: CASRRKYEQYF
D: TRBD2; J: TRBJ2-7; V: TRBV5-1; size: NA; DNA: TGCGCCAGCAGCACGACTAGCGTCTCCTACGAGCAGTACTTC; CDR3: CASSTTSVSYEQYF
D: TRBD1; J: TRBJ1-6; V: TRBV11-3; size: NA; DNA: TGTGCCAGCAGCTTACACTCCCCGGGACAGGAAAATTCACCCATCCACTTT; CDR3: CASSLHSPGQENSPIHF
D: NA; J: TRBJ1-1; V: TRBV11-2; size: few; DNA: TGTGCCAGCAGCTTGTCCAGGGACATAAACACTGAAGCTTTCTTT; CDR3: CASSLSRDINTEAFF
D: NA; J: TRBJ2-5; V: TRBV30; size: NA; DNA: TGTGCCTGGAGTTTCGGAGGACGCTTCCAAGAGACCCAGTACTTC; CDR3: CAWSFGGRFQETQYF
D: TRBD2; J: TRBJ2-5; V: TRBV4-1; size: once; DNA: TGCGCCAGCAGCCAGGCGGGAGGGATGGACCGAGAGACCCAGTACTTC; CDR3: CASSQAGGMDRETQYF
D: NA; J: TRBJ1-4; V: TRBV4-1; size: NA; DNA: TGCGCCAGCAGCCAAGTCTACGAAAAACTGTTTTTT; CDR3: CASSQVYEKLFF
D: NA; J: TRBJ1-4; V: TRBV19; size: once; DNA: TGTGCCAGTAGTATAGATCACGGGAATTATGAAAAACTGTTTTTT; CDR3: CASSIDHGNYEKLFF
D: NA; J: TRBJ2-7; V: TRBV5-6; size: once; DNA: TGTGCCAGCAGCCTAACCGGGACGGGCTCCTACGAGCAGTACTTC; CDR3: CASSLTGTGSYEQYF
D: NA; J: TRBJ1-3; V: TRBV7-2; size: NA; DNA: TGTGCCAGCAGCTTATTGAGGAGTACCGGAAACACCATATATTTT; CDR3: CASSLLRSTGNTIYF
D: NA; J: TRBJ1-5; V: TRBV7-2; size: NA; DNA: TGTGCCAGCAGCATCACAGGGTCGGGTCAGCCCCAGCATTTT; CDR3: CASSITGSGQPQHF
D: NA; J: TRBJ2-1; V: TRBV5-1; size: NA; DNA: TGCGCCAGCAGCTCCGACGGTAGCTCCTACAATGAGCAGTTCTTC; CDR3: CASSSDGSSYNEQFF
D: TRBD1; J: TRBJ2-1; V: TRBV28; size: once; DNA: TGTGCCAGCAGTTTGGGAGGGGGACAGGGCGTCTACAATGAGCAGTTCTTC; CDR3: CASSLGGGQGVYNEQFF